Below, 8 T cell receptor beta chains from the same sample are listed, as sequenced in a study of control samples from healthy donors and cancer patients. The repertoire was sequenced with immunoSEQ multiplex PCR; TCRdb's copy has only in-frame clones and lacks some. The repertoire holds about 160,000 clones, with over 95% as singletons. The sample taken for sequencing was blood. The receptors stem from a woman between 25 and 40 years old in good health.

The chain is built from TRBV9 and TRBJ1-1, with 10 nucleotides matching TRBD1. The CDR3 has 13 amino acids. CDR1 SGDLS and CDR2 YYNGEE come from the germline V gene. V lost 4 bases to trimming and J lost 4 bases; unmatched junction nucleotides: 1. The CDR3 region has the DNA TGTGCCAGCAGCCGACAGGGGGCCACTGAAGCTTTCTTT. It is translated as CASSRQGATEAFF.

The genes are TRBV4-1 and TRBJ1-5, with TRBD1 as a possible D gene (6 bases). V gave up 0 bases and J gave up 10 bases, with 19 bases separating them. CDR3 size: 16 residues. The germline V gene has CDR1 MGHRA and CDR2 YSYEKL. The CDR3 region has the DNA TGCGCCAGCAGCCAAGATCTTAGGACAGAAATCAGCCCCCAGCATTTT. Translating it yields CASSQDLRTEISPQHF.

The chain uses TRBV6-4 and TRBJ2-7; D possibly uses TRBD1 or TRBD2 (5 bases each). Germline V lookup: CDR1 MRHNA, CDR2 SNTAGT. Trimming stripped 3 bases from V and 7 bases from J, with 22 bases between. This CDR3 region has 16 residues. This chain's CDR3 is CASSELGDAIFSEQYF. In nucleotides, the CDR3 is TGTGCCAGCAGTGAGCTCGGGGACGCGATCTTTAGTGAGCAGTACTTC.

The chain recombines TRBV6-5 with TRBJ1-1; the match to TRBD1 covers 8 bases. The CDR3 runs to 14 residues. Germline CDR1 reads MNHEY; CDR2 reads SVGAGI. The V and J ends lost 6 bases and 4 bases, in that order; junction bases with no gene match: 7. The CDR3 spells CASRRGQGSTEAFF. For the CDR3, the DNA is TGTGCCAGCAGACGAGGACAGGGAAGCACTGAAGCTTTCTTT.

The chain is built from TRBV28 and TRBJ1-2; a weak D match, TRBD1 (6 bases). In germline, CDR1 is MDHEN, CDR2 SYDVKM. The CDR3 extends over 12 amino acids. Trimming pared 1 base from V and 8 bases from J, leaving 8 bases between. CDR3 sequence (DNA): TGTGCCAGCAGTTTATACAGGGTCGGCTACACCTTC. Amino acid sequence: CASSLYRVGYTF.

The chain is built from TRBV7-8 and TRBJ1-4; the D is unclear. The CDR3 runs to 19 residues. Deletions cut 0 bases from V and 0 bases from J, with 17 bases between. In germline, CDR1 is SGHVS, CDR2 FQNEAQ. The CDR3 DNA is TGTGCCAGCAGCTTAGCGAGTCTGGGCGGGATTACAACTAATGAAAAACTGTTTTTT. This sequence encodes CASSLASLGGITTNEKLFF.

This clone was recorded once. The V gene is TRBV2, the J gene TRBJ1-5; tentatively, D is TRBD1 (6 bases). V was shortened by 6 bases and J by 6 bases, with 15 bases between the two germline ends. Germline V gene sequence: CDR1 SNHLY, CDR2 FYNNEI. The CDR3 length is 14 residues. In DNA, the CDR3 is TGTGCCAGCAGCCCGGGGGCGGGGCTTCAGCCCCAGCATTTT. Protein: CASSPGAGLQPQHF. Variable domain in full (rest from reference TRBV2 and TRBJ1-5): EPEVTQTPSHQVTQMGQEVILRCVPISNHLYFYWYRQILGQKVEFLVSFYNNEISEKSEIFDDQFSVERPDGSNFTLKIRSTKLEDSAMYFCASSPGAGLQPQHFGDGTRLSIL.

J is TRBJ1-1 and V is TRBV4-1; D perhaps matches TRBD1 (5 bases). Germline-derived CDR1 and CDR2 are MGHRA and YSYEKL. This CDR3 contains 14 residues. Trimming cost V 3 bases and J 5 bases, with 13 bases left between them. The chain's CDR3 is CASSQGTYATEAFF. The CDR3 DNA reads TGCGCCAGCAGCCAGGGGACCTACGCTACTGAAGCTTTCTTT.